The clone carrying this T cell receptor beta chain was detected a few times. Its antigen is unidentified. In TCRdb, the RACE reads were re-called with MiXCR into one record per CDR3 protein. The repertoire consists of roughly 140,000 distinct CDR3 sequences, with approximately 10% occurring once and the leading ten covering around 1.4%. Described time point: patch test 2, 6 weeks after DPC sensitization. Noted treatment: therapeutic diphenylcyclopropenone sensitization with weekly scalp DPC. Those who donated were patients with alopecia, 18 to 70 years of age, and suitable for DPC. These data are taken from a study of human T cells and chemical hapten exposure. Overall study results and limits: The donor cohort had alopecia, so its immune response may not match that of healthy people.

The CDR3 loop spans 16 amino acids. Germline V lookup: CDR1 DFQATT, CDR2 SNEGSKA (reference sequence). The trim removed 3 bases at V and 4 bases at J, leaving 8 bases unmatched. The chain couples TRBV20-1 to TRBJ2-4; 11 bases fit TRBD2. This sample comprised whole blood, obtained in connection with sensitization to the hapten diphenylcyclopropenone (DPC). The TCR originated in a woman aged 50 to 65 with alopecia areata. Some clones in this sample may be carry-over from other donors' samples. This chain's CDR3 is CSASGLGLAEKNIQYF. The DNA of the CDR3 is TGCAGTGCTAGCGGACTGGGACTAGCGGAAAAAAACATTCAGTACTTC.